Listed here are 27 T cell receptor beta chains from one sample, sequenced in a study of T-cell reconstitution after alpha-beta-depleted transplantation in children. Construction of the TCRbeta library involved unique molecular identifiers. TCRdb analysed the PCR reads with MiXCR anew, one entry per CDR3 protein. The sample records 500,000 to 750,000 distinct CDR3 sequences, approximately 13% being singletons. The input for sequencing was PBMCs, mostly from graft donor cells, taken 360 days after TCRalphabeta/CD19-depleted stem cell transplant. These receptors all stem from a male patient younger than 18 who had a stem cell transplant for acute myeloid leukemia, so the T cells may come from the graft donor.

This chain connects TRBV19 to TRBJ2-3, with D perhaps TRBD1 or TRBD2 (5 bases each). Looked up from germline, CDR1 is LNHDA and CDR2 is SQIVND (reference sequence). This CDR3 is 15 amino acids long. V was pared by 8 bases and J by 0 bases, with 15 bases between. As DNA, the CDR3 is TGTGCCAGTGGACTGGGGGAATGGAGCACAGATACGCAGTATTTT. Amino acid sequence: CASGLGEWSTDTQYF.

The chain recombines TRBV7-3 with TRBJ1-2; D uncertain. The germline V gene has CDR1 SGHTA and CDR2 FQGTGA. The CDR3 spans 15 residues. V was pared by 9 bases and J by 0 bases, with 17 bases between. The CDR3 region has the DNA TGTGCCAGGACTGGGCAGAGCGACCCTAACTATGGCTACACCTTC. This codes for CARTGQSDPNYGYTF.

The rearrangement uses TRBV10-3 and TRBJ2-1, with TRBD2 identical over 12 bases. This CDR3 is built from 16 residues. Germline V gene data show CDR1 as ENHRY and CDR2 as SYGVKD. After removal of 11 bases from V and 2 bases from J, the junction contained 10 bases not matched to a gene. In nucleotides, the CDR3 is TGTGCCCTCGGGACTAGCGGGCTCTCCGCCTACAATGAGCAGTTCTTC. Protein: CALGTSGLSAYNEQFF.

This sequence joins TRBV27 and TRBJ1-1; D call uncertain. Germline CDR1 reads MNHEY; CDR2 reads SMNVEV (reference sequence). The CDR3 spans 17 residues. Trimming stripped 2 bases from V and 0 bases from J, with 16 bases between. The CDR3 region has the DNA TGTGCCAGCAGTTTAGTCGATCCGGGAATTATGAACACTGAAGCTTTCTTT. The encoded protein is CASSLVDPGIMNTEAFF.

This clonotype was detected only a few times. The gene calls are TRBV24-1 and TRBJ2-1; TRBD2 agrees at 14 bases. This CDR3 region has 18 residues. CDR1 is KGHDR and CDR2 is SFDVKD in the germline V gene. V lost 3 bases and J lost 6; bases outside the gene matches: 9. CDR3 in amino acids: CATSDLPGTSGRGNEQFF. The CDR3 region has the DNA TGTGCCACCAGTGATCTCCCCGGGACTAGCGGGAGAGGCAATGAGCAGTTCTTC.

The chain has TRBV18 and TRBJ2-7, with TRBD1 identical over 9 bases. The ends lost 3 bases at V and 5 bases at J; junction bases unmatched: 11. Germline loops: CDR1 KGHSH, CDR2 LQKENI. CDR3 length: 16 residues. The CDR3 coding sequence is TGTGCCAGCTCACCGTCCGGGACAGGGACGTTCCACGAGCAGTACTTC. Amino acids: CASSPSGTGTFHEQYF.

The genes are TRBV19 and TRBJ2-7; TRBD2 aligns across 10 bases. J gave up 3 bases and V 5 bases, and 13 bases lay outside the gene matches. The CDR3 has 17 amino acids. Per the germline V gene, CDR1 is LNHDA and CDR2 is SQIVND (reference sequence). This chain's CDR3 is CASSPQRLAGKLYEQYF. In DNA, the CDR3 is TGTGCCAGTAGTCCCCAGAGACTAGCGGGTAAGCTCTACGAGCAGTACTTC.

This clonotype was recorded at least ten times. The chain carries TRBV28 and TRBJ2-3, with D hard to call. Germline V gene data show CDR1 as MDHEN and CDR2 as SYDVKM. The CDR3 consists of 15 residues. The ends were cut back, 2 bases at V and 4 bases at J, with 13 bases in the middle. CDR3 sequence: CASSLRPPVSDTQYF. As DNA, the CDR3 is TGTGCCAGCAGTTTAAGGCCTCCCGTCTCAGATACGCAGTATTTT.

The chain employs TRBV27 and TRBJ2-1, with TRBD2 matching 10 bases. Germline V gene lookup returns CDR1 MNHEY and CDR2 SMNVEV (reference sequence). The CDR3 spans 16 residues. The J segment lost 9 bases and the V segment lost 3 bases, leaving 11 bases of the junction unmatched. This CDR3 is CASSLSESGRAGEQFF. As DNA, the CDR3 is TGTGCCAGCAGTTTGTCAGAGAGCGGGAGGGCCGGTGAGCAGTTCTTC.

This clonotype occurred many times. The rearrangement uses TRBV10-3 and TRBJ2-1; no clear D. Germline assignment: CDR1 ENHRY and CDR2 SYGVKD. The V gene lost 5 bases and the J gene lost 8 bases, with 10 bases spanning the gap. The CDR3 is 12 residues long. The chain's CDR3 is CAISYGAHEQFF. The DNA for the CDR3 is TGTGCCATCAGTTATGGAGCGCATGAGCAGTTCTTC.

This clonotype was picked up one time. The chain has TRBV29-1 and TRBJ2-7; possibly TRBD1 for D (6 bases). The CDR3 length is 13 residues. From germline, CDR1 is SQVTM and CDR2 ANQGSEA. V lost 7 bases to trimming and J lost 7 bases, with 20 bases between them. The CDR3 sequence is CSAGHPRGGEQYF. The DNA of the CDR3 is TGCAGCGCCGGCCACCCCAGGGGTGGGGAGCAGTACTTC.

This chain links TRBV7-8 with TRBJ1-5; no reliable D call. The CDR3 is 14 amino acids. With 7 bases removed from V and 0 bases from J, the gap between germline ends came to 10 bases. Germline assignment: CDR1 SGHVS and CDR2 FQNEAQ. This CDR3 is CASTAEASNQPQHF. CDR3 nucleotides: TGTGCCAGCACCGCCGAGGCTAGCAATCAGCCCCAGCATTTT.

In this sample, this clonotype turned up a few times. The chain uses TRBV24-1 and TRBJ2-1, with TRBD1 matching over 8 bases. With 3 bases clipped from V and 7 bases from J, the junction kept 10 bases outside the gene matches. CDR3 size: 16 residues. Germline V lookup: CDR1 KGHDR, CDR2 SFDVKD. In nucleotides, the CDR3 is TGTGCCACCAGTGATATGACAGGGGAGCTCGGAAATGAGCAGTTCTTC. Its translation is CATSDMTGELGNEQFF.

The sample holds many counts of this clonotype. The rearrangement joins TRBV7-9 to TRBJ2-7; TRBD2 is a possible D gene (6 bases). V was clipped by 2 bases and J by 6 bases, with 11 bases between them. The CDR3 runs 13 residues. Germline V gene data show CDR1 as SEHNR and CDR2 as FQNEAQ (reference sequence). CDR3 residues: CASSLRGFGEQYF. In DNA, the CDR3 is TGTGCCAGCAGCTTACGGGGGTTTGGCGAGCAGTACTTC.

This clonotype was picked up many times. The V and J genes are TRBV9 and TRBJ2-7, with TRBD2 identical over 10 bases. The length of the CDR3 is 16 residues. Germline lookup yields CDR1 SGDLS and CDR2 YYNGEE. V lost 3 bases, J lost 3 bases, and 9 bases stayed unmatched. The CDR3 bases are TGTGCCAGCAGCGAAGGTCGGCTAGCGGGAGTCTACGAGCAGTACTTC. This encodes CASSEGRLAGVYEQYF.

This clonotype was detected ten times or more. The V and J genes are TRBV29-1 and TRBJ2-1; D not resolved. In germline, CDR1 is SQVTM, CDR2 ANQGSEA. Trimming took 4 bases from V and 5 from J, leaving 15 bases between them. The CDR3 extends over 14 amino acids. This CDR3 is CSVAPGGVHNEQFF. The CDR3 DNA sequence: TGCAGCGTTGCGCCGGGTGGGGTACACAATGAGCAGTTCTTC.

The V gene is TRBV3-1, the J gene TRBJ2-1, with 9 bases aligning to TRBD1. Looked up from germline, CDR1 is LGHDT and CDR2 is YNNKEL (reference sequence). With V trimmed by 3 bases and J by 7 bases, 13 bases remained unmatched. This CDR3 has 17 amino acids. For the CDR3, the DNA is TGTGCCAGCAGCCACGTCACTACAGGGGGCCCCCAAAATGAGCAGTTCTTC. This gives the protein CASSHVTTGGPQNEQFF.

The chain combines TRBV14 with TRBJ1-4; D not certain. With 0 bases removed from V and 0 bases from J, the gap between germline ends came to 20 bases. Per germline, CDR1 SGHDN and CDR2 FVKESK. The CDR3 runs 20 residues. CDR3 amino acids: CASSQDRGFSLSATNEKLFF. The CDR3 DNA sequence: TGTGCCAGCAGCCAAGATCGGGGATTCTCTCTTTCCGCAACTAATGAAAAACTGTTTTTT.

The chain is built from TRBV20-1 and TRBJ2-3; 7 bases agree with TRBD2. The germline V gene encodes CDR1 DFQATT and CDR2 SNEGSKA (reference sequence). With V trimmed by 7 bases and J by 0 bases, 10 bases remained unmatched. The CDR3 runs to 15 residues. CDR3 loop: CSESALGGSTDTQYF. DNA for the CDR3: TGCAGTGAGAGCGCTTTGGGGGGGAGCACAGATACGCAGTATTTT.

The rearrangement links TRBV29-1 to TRBJ1-4; D is unresolved. The CDR3 runs to 12 residues. Germline-derived CDR1 and CDR2 are SQVTM and ANQGSEA. V lost 1 base and J 12 bases, leaving 12 bases between the germline ends. Here the CDR3 DNA reads TGCAGCGTTGAAGCCGCCCCAAGAGAACTGTTTTTT. Its translation is CSVEAAPRELFF.

This chain uses TRBV7-2 with TRBJ2-1; no definite D call. CDR1 and CDR2 (germline): SGHTA, FQGNSA. The CDR3 is made up of 15 amino acids. The V end lost 2 bases, the J end lost 3 bases, and 11 bases lay between the germline ends. CDR3 nucleotides: TGTGCCAGCAGCTTAAAGTGGGGATACTACAATGAGCAGTTCTTC. This sequence encodes CASSLKWGYYNEQFF.

J is TRBJ2-5 and V is TRBV5-1; D may be TRBD2 (7 bases). The length of the CDR3 is 14 residues. Germline V gene sequence: CDR1 SGHRS, CDR2 YFSETQ. V lost 6 bases and J lost 5, with 17 bases in between. CDR3 nucleotide sequence: TGCGCCAGCAACTCGAGGGGGGGAGAGGAGACCCAGTACTTC. Protein product: CASNSRGGEETQYF.

This clonotype was found a few times. The chain employs TRBV7-3 and TRBJ1-1; D call uncertain. Per the germline V gene, CDR1 is SGHTA and CDR2 is FQGTGA. The CDR3 length is 16 residues. Trimming stripped 4 bases from V and 0 bases from J, with 15 bases between. The CDR3 reads CASSWTAKSMNTEAFF. In DNA, the CDR3 is TGTGCCAGCAGCTGGACGGCTAAGTCCATGAACACTGAAGCTTTCTTT.

The chain is built from TRBV12-3 or TRBV12-4 and TRBJ2-2, with D possibly TRBD2 on 5 matching bases. This CDR3 has 15 residues. V was trimmed by 3 bases and J by 3 bases, leaving 11 bases between them. The CDR3 DNA follows: TGTGCCAGCAGTTTGAGGGTTCTCGACACCGGGGAGCTGTTTTTT. Amino acids: CASSLRVLDTGELFF.

This clonotype was counted ten times or more. This chain links TRBV20-1 with TRBJ2-3; TRBD2 aligns across 14 bases. The CDR3 is 17 residues long. The V segment lost 5 bases and the J segment 3 bases; nucleotides outside the gene matches: 10. In germline, CDR1 is DFQATT, CDR2 SNEGSKA (reference sequence). The DNA for the CDR3 is TGCAGTGCTTACGGGACTAGCGGGAGCCTATTGACAGATACGCAGTATTTT. It translates to CSAYGTSGSLLTDTQYF.

V gene TRBV19 combines with J gene TRBJ2-1, with 9 bases identical to TRBD2. The CDR3 totals 18 residues. Trimming at V came to 3 bases and at J to 5 bases, leaving 14 bases not matched to a gene. Germline CDR1 LNHDA, CDR2 SQIVND (reference sequence). The CDR3 loop reads CASSILGQRLAGNNEQFF. CDR3 DNA: TGTGCCAGTAGTATTCTCGGGCAAAGGCTAGCGGGAAACAATGAGCAGTTCTTC.

About this clonotype itself: A much larger clone sits a single nucleotide away, making a read error possible. The rearrangement joins TRBV27 to TRBJ2-7; D is perhaps TRBD1 (5 bases). The CDR3 consists of 14 residues. Germline-derived CDR1 and CDR2 are MNHEY and SMNVEV (reference sequence). CDR3 protein: CASSLRGLSYGQYF. CDR3 nucleotides: TGTGCCAGCAGTTTAAGGGGATTGTCCTACGGGCAGTACTTC.